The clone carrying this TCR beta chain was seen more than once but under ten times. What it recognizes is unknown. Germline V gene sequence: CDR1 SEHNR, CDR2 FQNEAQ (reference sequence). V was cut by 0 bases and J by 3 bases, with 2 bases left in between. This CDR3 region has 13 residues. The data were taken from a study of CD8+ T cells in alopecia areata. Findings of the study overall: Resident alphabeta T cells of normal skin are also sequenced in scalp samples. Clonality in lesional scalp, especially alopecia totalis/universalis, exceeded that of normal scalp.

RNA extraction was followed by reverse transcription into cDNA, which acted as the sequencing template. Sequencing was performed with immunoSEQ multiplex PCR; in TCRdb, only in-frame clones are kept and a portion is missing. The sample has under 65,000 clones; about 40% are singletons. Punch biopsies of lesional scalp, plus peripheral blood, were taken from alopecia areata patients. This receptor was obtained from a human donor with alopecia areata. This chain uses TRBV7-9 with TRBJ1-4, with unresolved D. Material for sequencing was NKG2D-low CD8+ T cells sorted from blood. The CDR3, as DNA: TGTGCCAGCAGCTTAGCTTCTAATGAAAAACTGTTTTTT. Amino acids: CASSLASNEKLFF.